This TCR beta chain was sequenced in a study of blood T cell repertoires in COVID-19 (dated by TCRdb to the early 2020s). Some background on the complete study: The collaborator samples originated in the United States, Italy and Spain and spanned the acute and convalescent phases of COVID-19. The prospective study material was composed of cDNA or gDNA derived from T cells, B-cell-depleted T cells, or PBMCs. The dataset comprised deeply sampled blood TCRbeta repertoires from subjects exposed to, actively infected with, or recovered from COVID-19. The repertoires were released in a freely available public database meant as a resource for research on the immune response to SARS-CoV-2. Samples were obtained from the ongoing ImmuneRACE study (first 160 participants) and from 1,254 subjects provided by 6 global collaborators. Nearly every sample came with metadata listing a de-identified subject ID, COVID-19 status, age in years and sex. Where HLA class I and class II types were available, the types were taken from metadata supplied by the sample provider, not from assay-based typing. Results the study describes overall, beyond this receptor: The quantity of clinical and demographic metadata differed by source and by participant and was supplied without curation.

From cysteine to phenylalanine, the CDR3 is 17 amino acids long. Just the 51-base CDR3 DNA is kept, in frame starting at base 1. The germline V end is reduced by 2 bases and the J end by 5 bases; junction bases left unmatched: 14. The germline V gene gives CDR1 as ENHRY and CDR2 as SYGVKD. In the case of this clone: Its antigen is still unknown. Base qualities are not at hand, and no much larger clone is one base apart.

Samples from volunteer blood donors who had recovered from COVID-19 were contributed by a second Seattle source. Whole blood was collected in K2EDTA tubes by collaborating institutions according to the institutions' own protocols. Collaborator samples were shipped for TCRbeta analysis as frozen whole blood, isolated PBMCs, or DNA extracted from either sample type. TCRbeta CDR3 regions were amplified from genomic DNA by means of the immunoSEQ Assay, a bias-controlled multiplex PCR. In the paper's pipeline: Within the assay, amplification of reference gene primers was used to estimate how many nucleated cells each sample contained. To quantify the absolute abundance of each unique TCRbeta CDR3 rearrangement, sequence reads were collapsed and filtered. For each sample, productive Simpson clonality was calculated as the square root of Simpson's diversity index across productive rearrangements. The table was pulled from immuneACCESS by TCRdb, which kept in-frame rearrangements only. Such tables lose some clones; where checked, under half of the loss comes from unresolved V genes, and the rest has no known cause. The V and J calls and clone size come from that table; D and trimming were worked out from the DNA. This sample holds about 260,000 clones; 88% were observed only once. The ten largest clones capture approximately 4% of the sample.

The receptor was derived from a man aged 60 to 69 who had recovered from COVID-19. The sequencing input was peripheral blood. The chain uses TRBV10-3 and TRBJ2-5; TRBD1 fits 7 bases in the junction. The CDR3 loop reads CAISEPHFSTGQETQYF. The DNA sequence is TGTGCCATCAGTGAGCCCCATTTCTCGACAGGGCAGGAGACCCAGTACTTC.